A single sample is the source of the 23 T cell receptor beta chains below, sequenced in a study of cytomegalovirus exposure and HLA in healthy donors. The PCR was carried out with 60 Vbeta primers and 13 Jbeta primers. Repertoires were generated with immunoSEQ multiplex PCR, while TCRdb's copy carries only in-frame clones and drops some. The table records about 160,000 clones, roughly four fifths of them present only once. The sample taken for sequencing was PBMCs. Every receptor here comes from a woman aged 18-35 years in good health and CMV-seronegative.

This chain joins TRBV5-8 and TRBJ1-2; weak D call: TRBD1 (6 bases). Germline loops: CDR1 SGHTS, CDR2 YDEGEE. The CDR3 extends over 15 amino acids. V was pared by 4 bases and J by 0 bases, with 13 bases between. CDR3 residues: CASSVLQGANYGYTF. The CDR3 DNA reads as TGTGCCAGCAGCGTGCTACAGGGAGCTAACTATGGCTACACCTTC.

This clone showed up just a few times. A junction end diverges from the germline sequence, so it may reflect a read error. CDR3 sequence (DNA): TGTTCCAGCAGCTTAGTGGGGACATATAACTATGGCTACACCTTC. Protein: CSSSLVGTYNYGYTF. The rearrangement joins TRBV7-9 to TRBJ1-2, with D possibly TRBD1 on 6 matching bases. The CDR3 runs 15 residues. Germline assignment: CDR1 SEHNR and CDR2 FQNEAQ (reference sequence).

About this clone: Other nucleotide sequences from this sample produce the same CDR3. V gene TRBV6-1 combines with J gene TRBJ1-4; a possible D gene is TRBD1 (5 bases). Germline loops: CDR1 MNHNS, CDR2 SASEGT. The length of the CDR3 is 16 residues. Trimming took 2 bases from V and 7 from J, leaving 17 bases between them. The CDR3 nucleotides are TGTGCCAGCAGTGAATTGGGTTGGGGGGAAGTTGAAAAACTGTTTTTT. This codes for CASSELGWGEVEKLFF.

The chain uses TRBV5-1 and TRBJ1-2; no firm D call. In germline, CDR1 is SGHRS, CDR2 YFSETQ. The CDR3 has 16 residues. V was clipped by 0 bases and J by 5 bases, with 17 bases between them. The CDR3 reads CASSLGPSGEEYGYTF. The CDR3 nucleotides read TGCGCCAGCAGCTTGGGTCCCTCTGGGGAGGAATATGGCTACACCTTC.

The chain carries TRBV18 and TRBJ1-1; D may be TRBD1 (6 bases). The V and J ends lost 3 bases and 5 bases respectively, with 13 bases between them. Per the germline V gene, CDR1 is KGHSH and CDR2 is LQKENI. This CDR3 has 14 amino acids. CDR3 DNA sequence: TGTGCCAGCTCACCGGGGCAGGGGAATACTGAAGCTTTCTTT. This sequence encodes CASSPGQGNTEAFF. Filled out from reference TRBV18 and TRBJ1-1, the complete variable domain reads NAGVMQNPRHLVRRRGQEARLRCSPMKGHSHVYWYRQLPEEGLKFMVYLQKENIIDESGMPKERFSAEFPKEGPSILRIQQVVRGDSAAYFCASSPGQGNTEAFFGQGTRLTVV.

V gene TRBV6-1 combines with J gene TRBJ2-1; D remains unclear. V was shortened by 3 bases and J by 3 bases, with 15 bases between the two germline ends. The CDR3 has 16 amino acids. Germline CDR1 MNHNS, CDR2 SASEGT. CDR3 sequence reads: CASSEQKFLGYNEQFF. CDR3 nucleotide sequence: TGTGCCAGCAGTGAGCAGAAATTCCTAGGCTACAATGAGCAGTTCTTC.

V and J are TRBV7-9 and TRBJ2-2, with D maybe TRBD2 (6 bases). The germline V and J ends were trimmed by 8 bases and 0 bases, with 7 bases remaining between them. This CDR3 has 13 residues. Germline lookup yields CDR1 SEHNR and CDR2 FQNEAQ (reference sequence). The CDR3 here is CASAGSNTGELFF. The CDR3 DNA follows: TGTGCCAGCGCGGGGTCGAACACCGGGGAGCTGTTTTTT. The whole variable domain, filled in from reference TRBV7-9 and TRBJ2-2, reads DTGVSQNPRHKITKRGQNVTFRCDPISEHNRLYWYRQTLGQGPEFLTYFQNEAQLEKSRLLSDRFSAERPKGSFSTLEIQRTEQGDSAMYLCASAGSNTGELFFGEGSRLTVL.

In DNA, the CDR3 is TGTGCCAGCAGCAAAGCAGGACAGGGGTCTGGCTACACCTTC. This gives the protein CASSKAGQGSGYTF. The genes are TRBV11-2 and TRBJ1-2, with TRBD1 matching 9 bases. The junction had 8 bases not matched to a gene; V was cut back by 5 bases and J by 7 bases. The germline CDR1 and CDR2 sequences are SGHAT and FQNNGV. The CDR3 length is 14 residues.

V and J are TRBV5-1 and TRBJ2-2; TRBD1 is a possible D gene (6 bases). Germline CDR1 reads SGHRS; CDR2 reads YFSETQ. The CDR3 covers 15 residues. Trimming took off 1 base at V and 3 bases at J, with 10 bases between the two ends. In DNA form, the CDR3 reads TGCGCCAGCAGCTTGCAGGGGACGGACACCGGGGAGCTGTTTTTT. Protein sequence: CASSLQGTDTGELFF.

This clone was seen more than once but under ten times. V is TRBV4-2 and J is TRBJ2-6; D gene unclear. The CDR3 spans 16 residues. V dropped 3 bases and J dropped 0 bases, with 9 bases sitting between them. The germline V gene encodes CDR1 LGHNA and CDR2 YNFKEQ. In DNA, the CDR3 is TGTGCCAGCAGCCAGCACAGCCTCTCTGGGGCCAACGTCCTGACTTTC. Amino acid sequence: CASSQHSLSGANVLTF.

The V and J genes are TRBV10-1 and TRBJ1-5, with TRBD1 identical over 11 bases. J lost 2 bases, V lost 1 base, and 16 bases had no gene match. There are 21 residues in the CDR3. Per germline, CDR1 WNHNN and CDR2 SYGVQD (reference sequence). The CDR3 nucleotides read TGCGCCAGCAGTGAGTTAGTCTGGGACAGGGGGGTGTTTATGGGCAATCAGCCCCAGCATTTT. Amino acids: CASSELVWDRGVFMGNQPQHF.

The CDR3 coding sequence is TGTGCCAGCACCTTCACAGGGGCCGGGGAGCTGTTTTTT. Protein product: CASTFTGAGELFF. This sequence joins TRBV6-6 and TRBJ2-2; 7 positions agree with TRBD1. The CDR3 has 13 amino acids. Per germline, CDR1 MNHNY and CDR2 SVGAGI (reference sequence). J was trimmed by 6 bases and V by 7 bases; bases with no gene match: 5.

The chain is built from TRBV28 and TRBJ1-1; 7 bases fit TRBD1. The CDR3 runs to 14 residues. The germline gives CDR1 MDHEN, CDR2 SYDVKM. Unmatched junction bases numbered 9, after V lost 6 bases and J lost 5 bases. CDR3 loop: CASRTRTGPTEAFF. CDR3 DNA sequence: TGTGCCAGCAGGACAAGGACAGGACCGACTGAAGCTTTCTTT.

This clone was seen a handful of times. The chain employs TRBV6-6 and TRBJ1-4; D call uncertain. The CDR3 loop spans 14 amino acids. V was clipped by 7 bases and J by 0 bases, with 9 bases between them. Germline-derived CDR1 and CDR2 are MNHNY and SVGAGI (reference sequence). The CDR3 sequence: CASKFRATNEKLFF. For the CDR3, the DNA is TGTGCCAGCAAATTTCGTGCAACTAATGAAAAACTGTTTTTT.

The chain joins TRBV30 to TRBJ2-3, with D possibly being TRBD1 (5 bases). The CDR3 totals 14 residues. V lost 0 bases, J lost 6 bases, and 13 bases lay in between. The germline gives CDR1 GTSNPN, CDR2 SVGIG (reference sequence). DNA of the CDR3: TGTGCCTGGAGTGTAGGGCAGGGCGTGGATACGCAGTATTTT. It codes for CAWSVGQGVDTQYF.

V and J are TRBV19 and TRBJ1-5, with TRBD1 matching over 9 bases. The CDR3 has 18 residues. Germline CDR1 is LNHDA and CDR2 is SQIVND (reference sequence). V gave up 5 bases and J gave up 0 bases; unmatched junction bases: 11. The CDR3 here is CASSLTGTGYDSNQPQHF. CDR3 bases: TGTGCCAGTAGTCTTACCGGGACAGGGTACGATAGCAATCAGCCCCAGCATTTT. The full variable domain, rest sourced from reference TRBV19 and TRBJ1-5, is DGGITQSPKYLFRKEGQNVTLSCEQNLNHDAMYWYRQDPGQGLRLIYYSQIVNDFQKGDIAEGYSVSREKKESFPLTVTSAQKNPTAFYLCASSLTGTGYDSNQPQHFGDGTRLSIL.

The gene calls are TRBV7-9 and TRBJ2-3, with D possibly matching TRBD2 (6 bases). Looked up from germline, CDR1 is SEHNR and CDR2 is FQNEAQ (reference sequence). The CDR3 has 16 amino acids. V dropped 5 bases and J dropped 0 bases, with 15 bases sitting between them. The CDR3 spells CASSRAVGGSTDTQYF. The DNA of the CDR3 is TGTGCCAGCAGCCGAGCCGTGGGGGGTAGCACAGATACGCAGTATTTT.

The gene calls are TRBV13 and TRBJ2-7; 7 nucleotides line up with TRBD1. This CDR3 is built from 15 residues. J was trimmed by 2 bases and V by 5 bases; bases with no gene match: 9. Per germline, CDR1 PRHDT and CDR2 FYEKMQ (reference sequence). The CDR3 DNA sequence: TGTGCCAGCAGCCCCACCGGGACAGAGACCTACGAGCAGTACTTC. Protein product: CASSPTGTETYEQYF.

The rearrangement joins TRBV15 to TRBJ1-1; D is unclear. Between the trimmed V and J ends, which lost 3 bases and 1 base, there was a span of 6 bases. The germline V gene has CDR1 LNHNV and CDR2 YYDKDF (reference sequence). The CDR3 is 13 amino acids. In DNA form, the CDR3 reads TGTGCCACCAGCAGTTACAAGAACACTGAAGCTTTCTTT. This sequence encodes CATSSYKNTEAFF.

This sequence joins TRBV28 and TRBJ2-5; 7 positions agree with TRBD1. V was pared by 8 bases and J by 4 bases, with 4 bases of the junction left unmatched. This CDR3 region has 12 residues. CDR1 and CDR2 (germline): MDHEN, SYDVKM. The CDR3 nucleotides read TGTGCCAGCCGACAGGGCAGAGAGACCCAGTACTTC. Its protein is CASRQGRETQYF. Full variable domain (rest looked up from reference TRBV28 and TRBJ2-5): DVKVTQSSRYLVKRTGEKVFLECVQDMDHENMFWYRQDPGLGLRLIYFSYDVKMKEKGDIPEGYSVSREKKERFSLILESASTNQTSMYLCASRQGRETQYFGPGTRLLVL.

The J gene is TRBJ2-1, the V gene TRBV27; D is possibly TRBD1 (6 bases). The CDR3 runs 14 residues. Germline CDR1 reads MNHEY; CDR2 reads SMNVEV (reference sequence). V lost 0 bases and J 6 bases, leaving 9 bases between the germline ends. In DNA form, the CDR3 reads TGTGCCAGCAGTTTATCGCTCAGGGGCAATGAGCAGTTCTTC. This gives the protein CASSLSLRGNEQFF.

The rearrangement uses TRBV18 and TRBJ2-2, with a tentative D call TRBD1 (7 bases). The CDR3 length is 17 residues. Germline assignment: CDR1 KGHSH and CDR2 LQKENI. V was trimmed by 0 bases and J by 3 bases, leaving 14 bases between them. The chain's CDR3 is CASSPPAGQLDTGELFF. CDR3 coding DNA: TGTGCCAGCTCACCACCGGCGGGACAGCTAGACACCGGGGAGCTGTTTTTT.

This chain uses TRBV30 with TRBJ1-1; perhaps TRBD1 as D (5 bases). V was shortened by 0 bases and J by 3 bases, with 11 bases between the two germline ends. The CDR3 has 14 amino acids. The germline V gene encodes CDR1 GTSNPN and CDR2 SVGIG (reference sequence). In nucleotides, the CDR3 is TGTGCCTGGAGTGTACACCCACAGGACACTGAAGCTTTCTTT. This gives the protein CAWSVHPQDTEAFF.